This is a list of T cell receptor beta chains from one sample in a study of regulatory dendritic cells for organ transplantation. These receptors have no identified antigens. The assay was immunoSEQ multiplex PCR, and TCRdb's table has in-frame clones only and misses some. This table holds around 11,000 clones, 65% found once. Specimen: naive CD4+ T cells from blood cultured with dendritic cells. The receptors were sampled from a human donor in good health. The CDR3 runs from the conserved cysteine through the conserved F or W. A D gene is named only where the DNA matches it firmly. Clone sizes are given selectively: once, few, many, or a class where the clone is expanded.

- - TRBJ1-1 TRBV6-5 CASSLRVNTEAFF TGTGCCAGCAGCCTGAGGGTGAACACTGAAGCTTTCTTT
- - TRBJ1-4 TRBV7-2 CASSLGGGNEKLFF TGTGCCAGCAGCTTAGGAGGCGGTAATGAAAAACTGTTTTTT
TRBD2 - TRBJ2-7 TRBV2 CASLYSGASSYEQYF TGTGCCAGCCTTTATAGCGGGGCGAGCTCCTACGAGCAGTACTTC
- - TRBJ2-3 TRBV27 CASSPGLPERHTQYF TGTGCCAGCAGTCCGGGACTCCCAGAGCGCCATACGCAGTATTTT
- - TRBJ1-2 TRBV6-5 CASSYFRMGYGYTF TGTGCCAGCAGTTACTTCAGGATGGGCTATGGCTACACCTTC
TRBD1 - TRBJ2-7 TRBV27 CASRSAGTGERYEQYF TGTGCCAGCAGGAGTGCCGGGACAGGGGAAAGGTACGAGCAGTACTTC
- - TRBJ1-2 TRBV19 CASIHRAANYGYTF TGTGCCAGTATCCACAGGGCCGCTAACTATGGCTACACCTTC
- - TRBJ1-1 TRBV6-5 CASRPGVATEAFF TGTGCCAGCAGACCAGGGGTTGCCACTGAAGCTTTCTTT
- - TRBJ2-6 TRBV2 CASSDRAGANVLTF TGTGCCAGCAGTGACAGGGCTGGGGCCAACGTCCTGACTTTC
- - TRBJ2-7 TRBV6-5 CASSYSRASSYEQYF TGTGCCAGCAGTTACTCACGTGCCAGCTCCTACGAGCAGTACTTC
TRBD2 - TRBJ2-1 TRBV18 CASSRPGLAGGLNEQFF TGTGCCAGCTCACGGCCGGGACTAGCGGGGGGGCTGAATGAGCAGTTCTTC
- once TRBJ2-5 TRBV27 CASSLYRDSPPQYF TGTGCCAGCAGTTTATACCGGGACTCCCCCCCCCAGTACTTC
TRBD2 - TRBJ2-2 TRBV6-5 CASSYPGRAGELFF TGTGCCAGCAGTTACCCTGGGAGGGCGGGGGAGCTGTTTTTT
- - TRBJ1-1 TRBV5-6 CASSWGRGLTEAFF TGTGCCAGCAGCTGGGGCCGGGGACTCACTGAAGCTTTCTTT
TRBD1 few TRBJ2-3 TRBV18 CASSTSTGGVDTQYF TGTGCCAGCTCAACCTCGACAGGGGGCGTTGATACGCAGTATTTT
TRBD1 once TRBJ1-1 TRBV5-6 CAIPRQGVNTEAFF TGTGCCATTCCGAGACAGGGAGTGAACACTGAAGCTTTCTTT
TRBD2 - TRBJ2-7 TRBV10-3 CAITERGGYEQYF TGTGCCATCACCGAGCGGGGGGGATACGAGCAGTACTTC